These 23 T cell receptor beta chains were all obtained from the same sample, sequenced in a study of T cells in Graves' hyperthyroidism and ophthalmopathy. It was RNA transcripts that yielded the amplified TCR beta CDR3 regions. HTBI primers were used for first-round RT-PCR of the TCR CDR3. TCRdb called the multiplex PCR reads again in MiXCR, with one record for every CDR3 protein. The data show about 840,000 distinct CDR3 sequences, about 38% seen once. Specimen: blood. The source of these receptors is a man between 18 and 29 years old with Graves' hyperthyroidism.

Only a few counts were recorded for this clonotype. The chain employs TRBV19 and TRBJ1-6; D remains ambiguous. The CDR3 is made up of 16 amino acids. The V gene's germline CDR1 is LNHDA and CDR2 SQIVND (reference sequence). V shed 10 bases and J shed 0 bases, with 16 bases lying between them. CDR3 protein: CATLPPGSSYNSPLHF. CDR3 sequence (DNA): TGTGCCACTCTACCCCCAGGATCCTCCTATAATTCACCCCTCCACTTT.

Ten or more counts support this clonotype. The CDR3 loop is CSVLRQNTGELFF. The CDR3, as DNA: TGCAGCGTTCTTAGGCAGAACACCGGGGAGCTGTTTTTT. V and J are TRBV29-1 and TRBJ2-2; D uncertain. Trimming stripped 5 bases from V and 1 base from J, with 8 bases between. The CDR3 covers 13 residues. Per the germline V gene, CDR1 is SQVTM and CDR2 is ANQGSEA.

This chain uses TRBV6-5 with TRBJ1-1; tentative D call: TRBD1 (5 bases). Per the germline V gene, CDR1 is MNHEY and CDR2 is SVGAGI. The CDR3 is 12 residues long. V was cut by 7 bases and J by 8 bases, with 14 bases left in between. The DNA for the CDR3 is TGTGCCAGCATCGGACATTCTTCCGAAGCTTTCTTT. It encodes CASIGHSSEAFF.

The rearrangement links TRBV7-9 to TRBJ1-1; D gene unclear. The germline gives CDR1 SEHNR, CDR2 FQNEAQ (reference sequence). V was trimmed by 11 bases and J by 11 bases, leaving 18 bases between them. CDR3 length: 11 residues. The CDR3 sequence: CAGRQNEGAFF. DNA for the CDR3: TGTGCCGGACGGCAGAACGAAGGGGCTTTCTTT.

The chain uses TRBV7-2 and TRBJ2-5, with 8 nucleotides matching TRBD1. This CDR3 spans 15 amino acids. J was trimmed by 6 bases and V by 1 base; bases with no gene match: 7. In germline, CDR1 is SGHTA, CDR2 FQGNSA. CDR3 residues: CASSLDGRGQKTQYF. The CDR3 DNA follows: TGTGCCAGCAGCTTAGATGGCAGGGGGCAAAAGACCCAGTACTTC. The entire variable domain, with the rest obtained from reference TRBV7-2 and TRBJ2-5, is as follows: GAGVSQSPSNKVTEKGKDVELRCDPISGHTALYWYRQSLGQGLEFLIYFQGNSAPDKSGLPSDRFSAERTGGSVSTLTIQRTQQEDSAVYLCASSLDGRGQKTQYFGPGTRLLVL.

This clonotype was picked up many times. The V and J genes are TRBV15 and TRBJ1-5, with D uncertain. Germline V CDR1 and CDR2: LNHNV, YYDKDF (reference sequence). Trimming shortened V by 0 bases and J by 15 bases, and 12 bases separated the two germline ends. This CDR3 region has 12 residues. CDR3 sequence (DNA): TGTGCCACCAGCAGAGATCGGGAAGCCCGGCATTTT. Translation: CATSRDREARHF.

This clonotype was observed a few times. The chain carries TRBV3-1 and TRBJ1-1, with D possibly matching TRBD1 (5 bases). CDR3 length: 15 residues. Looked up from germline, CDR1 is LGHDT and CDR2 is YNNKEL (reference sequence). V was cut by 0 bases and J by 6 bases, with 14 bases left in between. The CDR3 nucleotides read TGTGCCAGCAGCCAAGAGGGGGACCGAAGTCCTGAAGCTTTCTTT. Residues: CASSQEGDRSPEAFF.

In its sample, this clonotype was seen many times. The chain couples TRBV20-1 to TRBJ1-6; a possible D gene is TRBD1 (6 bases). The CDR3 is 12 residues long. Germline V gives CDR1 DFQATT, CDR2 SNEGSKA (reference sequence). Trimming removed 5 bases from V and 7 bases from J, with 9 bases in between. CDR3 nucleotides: TGCAGTGCTCGGGACATGAATTCACCCCTCCACTTT. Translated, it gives CSARDMNSPLHF.

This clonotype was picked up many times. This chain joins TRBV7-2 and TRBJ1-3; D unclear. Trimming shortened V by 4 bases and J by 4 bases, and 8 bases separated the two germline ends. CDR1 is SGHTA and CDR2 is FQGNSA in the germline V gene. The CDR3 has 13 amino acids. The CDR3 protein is CASSWREGNTIYF. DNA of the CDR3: TGTGCCAGCAGCTGGAGGGAGGGAAACACCATATATTTT.

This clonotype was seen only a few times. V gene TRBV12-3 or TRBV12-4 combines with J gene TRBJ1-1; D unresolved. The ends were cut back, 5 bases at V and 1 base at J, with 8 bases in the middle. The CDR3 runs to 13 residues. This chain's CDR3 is CASSPEQNTEAFF. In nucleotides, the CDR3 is TGTGCCAGCAGTCCAGAACAGAACACTGAAGCTTTCTTT.

CDR3 sequence: CASSSRVTEAFF. Written as DNA, the CDR3 is TGTGCCAGCAGCTCCAGGGTGACTGAAGCTTTCTTT. This chain links TRBV11-2 with TRBJ1-1; tentatively, D is TRBD1 (5 bases). This CDR3 contains 12 residues. The germline CDR1 and CDR2 sequences are SGHAT and FQNNGV. Between the trimmed V and J ends, which lost 4 bases and 5 bases, there was a span of 8 bases.

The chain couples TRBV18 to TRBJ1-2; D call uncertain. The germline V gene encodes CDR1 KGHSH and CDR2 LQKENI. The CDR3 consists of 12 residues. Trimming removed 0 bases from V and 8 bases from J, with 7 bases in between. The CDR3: CASSPPGLGYTF. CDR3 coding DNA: TGTGCCAGCTCACCACCGGGGTTAGGCTACACCTTC.

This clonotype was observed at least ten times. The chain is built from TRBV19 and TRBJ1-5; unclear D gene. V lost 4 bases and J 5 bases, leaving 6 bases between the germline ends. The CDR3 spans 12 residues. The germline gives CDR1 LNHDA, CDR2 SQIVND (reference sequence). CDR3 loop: CASSTLDQPQHF. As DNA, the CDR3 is TGTGCCAGTAGTACTCTAGATCAGCCCCAGCATTTT.

DNA of the CDR3: TGTGCCAGCAGCTCAACCTCGGGACGCAGAACGAACACTGAAGCTTTCTTT. It encodes CASSSTSGRRTNTEAFF. V usage is TRBV7-8 and J usage is TRBJ1-1; the D gene is possibly TRBD1 (5 bases). V was clipped by 4 bases and J by 1 base, with 19 bases between them. The CDR3 runs 17 residues. The germline V gene has CDR1 SGHVS and CDR2 FQNEAQ.

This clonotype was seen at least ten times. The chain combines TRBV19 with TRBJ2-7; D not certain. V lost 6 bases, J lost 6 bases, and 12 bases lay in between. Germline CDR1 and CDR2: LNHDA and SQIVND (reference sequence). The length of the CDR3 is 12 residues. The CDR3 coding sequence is TGTGCCAGTAGAACGACCGCCGGCGAGCAGTACTTC. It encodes CASRTTAGEQYF. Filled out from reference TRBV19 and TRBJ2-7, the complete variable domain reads DGGITQSPKYLFRKEGQNVTLSCEQNLNHDAMYWYRQDPGQGLRLIYYSQIVNDFQKGDIAEGYSVSREKKESFPLTVTSAQKNPTAFYLCASRTTAGEQYFGPGTRLTVT.

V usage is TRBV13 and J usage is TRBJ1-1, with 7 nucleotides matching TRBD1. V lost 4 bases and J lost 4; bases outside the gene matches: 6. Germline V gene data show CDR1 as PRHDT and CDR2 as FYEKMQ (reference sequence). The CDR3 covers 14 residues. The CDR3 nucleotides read TGTGCCAGCAGCTCAGGGACAGTAGGCACTGAAGCTTTCTTT. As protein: CASSSGTVGTEAFF.

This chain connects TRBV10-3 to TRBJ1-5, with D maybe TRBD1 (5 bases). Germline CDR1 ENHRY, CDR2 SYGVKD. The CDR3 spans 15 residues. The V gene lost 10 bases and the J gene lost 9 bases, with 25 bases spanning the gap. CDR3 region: CASTLRQGGGVPQHF. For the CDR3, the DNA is TGTGCCAGCACCCTCCGGCAGGGTGGCGGGGTGCCCCAGCATTTT.

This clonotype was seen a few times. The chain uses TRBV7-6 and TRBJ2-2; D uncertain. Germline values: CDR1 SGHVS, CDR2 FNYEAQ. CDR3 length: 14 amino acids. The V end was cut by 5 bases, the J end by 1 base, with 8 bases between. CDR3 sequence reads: CASSRPLNTGELFF. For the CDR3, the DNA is TGTGCCAGCAGCCGTCCGCTGAACACCGGGGAGCTGTTTTTT.

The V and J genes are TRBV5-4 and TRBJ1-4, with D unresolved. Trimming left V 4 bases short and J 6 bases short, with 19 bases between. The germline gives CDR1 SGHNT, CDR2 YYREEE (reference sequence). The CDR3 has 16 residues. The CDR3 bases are TGTGCCAGCAGCCGCGGGCCGTCCGGGAGTGATGAAAAACTGTTTTTT. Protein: CASSRGPSGSDEKLFF.

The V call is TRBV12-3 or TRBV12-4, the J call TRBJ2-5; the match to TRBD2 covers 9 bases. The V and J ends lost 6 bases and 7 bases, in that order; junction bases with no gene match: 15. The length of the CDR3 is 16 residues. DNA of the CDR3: TGTGCCAGCAGGGATAGCGGGGGCGCCTCCCCGGGGACCCAGTACTTC. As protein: CASRDSGGASPGTQYF.

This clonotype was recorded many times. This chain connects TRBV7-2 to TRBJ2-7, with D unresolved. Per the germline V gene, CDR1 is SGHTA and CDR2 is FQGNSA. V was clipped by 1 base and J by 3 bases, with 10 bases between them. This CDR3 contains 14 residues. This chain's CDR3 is CASSLGSVYYEQYF. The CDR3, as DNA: TGTGCCAGCAGCTTAGGCTCGGTATACTACGAGCAGTACTTC.

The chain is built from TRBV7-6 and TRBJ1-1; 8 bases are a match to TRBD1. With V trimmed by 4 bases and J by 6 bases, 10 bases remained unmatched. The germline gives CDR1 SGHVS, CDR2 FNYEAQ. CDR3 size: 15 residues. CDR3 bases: TGTGCCAGCAGCTCAAGACAGGGGCCCCGGTCTGAAGCTTTCTTT. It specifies CASSSRQGPRSEAFF.

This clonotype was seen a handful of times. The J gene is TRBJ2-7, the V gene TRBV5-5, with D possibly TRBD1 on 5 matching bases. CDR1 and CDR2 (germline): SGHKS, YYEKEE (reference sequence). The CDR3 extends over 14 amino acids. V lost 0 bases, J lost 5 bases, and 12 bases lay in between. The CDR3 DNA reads TGTGCCAGCAGCTTGGGGCAGGGATGGAACGAGCAGTACTTC. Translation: CASSLGQGWNEQYF.